Listed here are 23 T cell receptor beta chains from one sample, sequenced in a study of blood T cell repertoires in COVID-19. The method was immunoSEQ multiplex PCR; TCRdb's version includes in-frame clones alone and lacks a portion of them. Among around 300,000 clones listed, approximately 88% were seen once. Sequencing input: PBMCs or T cells enriched from blood (not recorded which). These receptors came from a woman aged 40 to 50 who had recovered from COVID-19.

The CDR3 DNA reads TGTGCCAGCTGGGAAGCGGGAGGGCCCCGGAATGAGCAGTTCTTC. Residues: CASWEAGGPRNEQFF. The rearrangement uses TRBV18 and TRBJ2-1, with 10 bases identical to TRBD2. CDR3 size: 15 residues. The V and J ends lost 7 bases and 7 bases, in that order; junction bases with no gene match: 10. Looked up from germline, CDR1 is KGHSH and CDR2 is LQKENI.

The genes are TRBV19 and TRBJ1-1; unclear D gene. Germline V gene lookup returns CDR1 LNHDA and CDR2 SQIVND (reference sequence). Trimming pared 5 bases from V and 6 bases from J, leaving 16 bases between. The CDR3 sequence is 14 residues long. The CDR3 loop reads CASSRYTTDPEAFF. For the CDR3, the DNA is TGTGCCAGTAGTCGGTATACTACGGATCCTGAAGCTTTCTTT.

This chain connects TRBV12-3 or TRBV12-4 to TRBJ2-5; the D gene is possibly TRBD1 (6 bases). V lost 6 bases and J lost 5, with 13 bases in between. This CDR3 has 13 residues. The CDR3 region is CASRRTESETQYF. The CDR3 DNA reads as TGTGCCAGCAGGAGGACAGAAAGTGAGACCCAGTACTTC.

This chain links TRBV19 with TRBJ2-1; a possible D gene is TRBD1 (6 bases). V was clipped by 8 bases and J by 4 bases, with 15 bases between them. Germline values: CDR1 LNHDA, CDR2 SQIVND (reference sequence). This CDR3 contains 14 residues. The CDR3 spells CASSLRTAYNEQFF. In nucleotides, the CDR3 is TGTGCCAGTTCGCTGAGGACAGCGTACAATGAGCAGTTCTTC.

This clone was found once. V gene TRBV28 combines with J gene TRBJ1-2; D is perhaps TRBD1 (5 bases). This CDR3 region has 13 residues. Between the trimmed V and J ends, which lost 6 bases and 4 bases, there was a span of 12 bases. CDR1 MDHEN and CDR2 SYDVKM come from the germline V gene. CDR3 sequence: CASSQGGGYGYTF. CDR3 nucleotide sequence: TGTGCCAGCAGCCAGGGAGGAGGCTATGGCTACACCTTC.

The V gene is TRBV2, the J gene TRBJ2-3; D may be TRBD1 (6 bases). Germline CDR1 SNHLY, CDR2 FYNNEI. The V and J ends lost 1 base and 7 bases respectively, with 9 bases between them. The CDR3 sequence is 13 residues long. CDR3 nucleotides: TGTGCCAGCAGTGAAGACAGGGACCATACGCAGTATTTT. The encoded protein is CASSEDRDHTQYF.

The chain recombines TRBV28 with TRBJ2-1, with a tentative D call TRBD2 (5 bases). The V end lost 1 base, the J end lost 0 bases, and 16 bases lay between the germline ends. In germline, CDR1 is MDHEN, CDR2 SYDVKM. The CDR3 is 18 amino acids. The CDR3 here is CASSLFFLAQSSYNEQFF. Written as DNA, the CDR3 is TGTGCCAGCAGTTTATTTTTCCTAGCCCAGAGCTCCTACAATGAGCAGTTCTTC.

The chain uses TRBV9 and TRBJ2-7; 7 nucleotides line up with TRBD2. Germline V gene data show CDR1 as SGDLS and CDR2 as YYNGEE. V lost 4 bases and J lost 3; bases outside the gene matches: 10. There are 15 residues in the CDR3. DNA for the CDR3: TGTGCCAGCAGCTCAGGATCACCGGGGGGCTACGAGCAGTACTTC. Translation: CASSSGSPGGYEQYF.

This chain connects TRBV7-9 to TRBJ2-7, with TRBD1 as a possible D gene (6 bases). The CDR3 length is 15 residues. Trimming stripped 5 bases from V and 0 bases from J, with 14 bases between. Germline assignment: CDR1 SEHNR and CDR2 FQNEAQ (reference sequence). The CDR3 spells CASSPGQNHSYEQYF. The CDR3 nucleotides read TGTGCCAGCAGCCCCGGACAGAATCACTCCTACGAGCAGTACTTC.

The chain uses TRBV5-6 and TRBJ1-2; no firm D call. The germline V gene has CDR1 SGHDT and CDR2 YYEEEE. V was trimmed by 0 bases and J by 4 bases, leaving 7 bases between them. The CDR3 has 13 amino acids. The CDR3 DNA reads as TGTGCCAGCAGCTTGGGCAGGCTCTATGGCTACACCTTC. Translating it yields CASSLGRLYGYTF.

This chain connects TRBV2 to TRBJ2-3; TRBD2 aligns across 8 bases. The germline V gene has CDR1 SNHLY and CDR2 FYNNEI. The CDR3 runs 14 residues. J gave up 0 bases and V 5 bases, and 1 base lay outside the gene matches. The CDR3 nucleotides are TGTGCCAGCAGTCAGCGGGGGAGCACAGATACGCAGTATTTT. It encodes CASSQRGSTDTQYF.

This rearrangement joins TRBV28 to TRBJ2-5, with D perhaps TRBD1 (6 bases). V gave up 6 bases and J gave up 5 bases, with 13 bases separating them. This CDR3 is built from 13 residues. Germline CDR1 MDHEN, CDR2 SYDVKM. The CDR3 DNA reads TGTGCCAGCAGAAGTCCAGGGGCGGAGACCCAGTACTTC. It codes for CASRSPGAETQYF.

The rearrangement uses TRBV6-5 and TRBJ2-5, with 9 bases matching TRBD1. In germline, CDR1 is MNHEY, CDR2 SVGAGI. V lost 2 bases, J lost 5 bases, and 6 bases stayed unmatched. The CDR3 covers 15 residues. The CDR3 DNA is TGTGCCAGCAGTTACAGGGACAGGGCTATGGAGACCCAGTACTTC. This gives the protein CASSYRDRAMETQYF.

J is TRBJ1-5 and V is TRBV6-1; 7 nucleotides match TRBD1. V lost 3 bases to trimming and J lost 2 bases; unmatched junction nucleotides: 4. This CDR3 has 15 amino acids. Germline V lookup: CDR1 MNHNS, CDR2 SASEGT. The CDR3 here is CASSDRQGGNQPQHF. The CDR3 region has the DNA TGTGCCAGCAGTGATCGACAGGGAGGCAATCAGCCCCAGCATTTT.

The genes are TRBV3-1 (or the pseudogene TRBV3-2) and TRBJ2-1; 7 bases are a match to TRBD2. Germline CDR1 reads LGHDT; CDR2 reads YNNKEL (reference sequence). The length of the CDR3 is 14 residues. The V gene end was trimmed by 0 bases and the J gene end by 8 bases; junction bases not matched to a gene: 4. The DNA for the CDR3 is TGTGCCAGCAGCCAAGAGGGAGGGATGGATGAGCAGTTCTTC. Translation: CASSQEGGMDEQFF.

This rearrangement joins TRBV4-2 to TRBJ2-7; D might be TRBD2 (6 bases). The CDR3 is made up of 16 amino acids. Germline V CDR1 and CDR2: LGHNA, YNFKEQ. V lost 1 base to trimming and J lost 2 bases, with 15 bases between them. In DNA, the CDR3 is TGTGCCAGCAGCCAAGCTCGGGACTCATTTCCCTACGAGCAGTACTTC. Translation gives CASSQARDSFPYEQYF.

The chain links TRBV3-1 (or the pseudogene TRBV3-2) to TRBJ2-1; D may be TRBD2 (5 bases). V was trimmed by 1 base and J by 7 bases, leaving 14 bases between them. CDR1 is LGHDT and CDR2 is YNNKEL in the germline V gene (reference sequence). The length of the CDR3 is 15 residues. The CDR3 spells CASSQGGSSWNEQFF. The CDR3 bases are TGTGCCAGCAGCCAAGGAGGGAGCTCCTGGAATGAGCAGTTCTTC.

This clone was recorded once. The CDR3 region has the DNA TGTGCCAGCAGCGTAGGTCCCGGGACTAATTTATACGAGCAGTACTTC. This translates into CASSVGPGTNLYEQYF. The V gene is TRBV9, the J gene TRBJ2-7; 7 positions agree with TRBD2. With V trimmed by 0 bases and J by 4 bases, 10 bases remained unmatched. Per germline, CDR1 SGDLS and CDR2 YYNGEE. The CDR3 sequence is 16 residues long.

The V call is TRBV4-3, the J call TRBJ2-1; TRBD2 might be the D (6 bases). Germline CDR1 LGHNA, CDR2 YSLEER. Trimming cost V 0 bases and J 12 bases, with 15 bases left between them. The CDR3 contains 14 residues. CDR3 nucleotides: TGCGCCAGCAGCCAAGATCACCCGGGAGTCGGGCAGTTCTTC. The encoded protein is CASSQDHPGVGQFF.

In DNA, the CDR3 is TGTGCCAGTAGTAGACTAGCGGGCAACTACAATGAGCAGTTCTTC. Protein product: CASSRLAGNYNEQFF. V usage is TRBV19 and J usage is TRBJ2-1, with TRBD2 matching over 10 bases. Germline V lookup: CDR1 LNHDA, CDR2 SQIVND (reference sequence). The ends lost 4 bases at V and 3 bases at J; junction bases unmatched: 3. The CDR3 is 15 residues long.

V gene TRBV19 combines with J gene TRBJ1-2; the D gene is possibly TRBD1 (5 bases). Germline assignment: CDR1 LNHDA and CDR2 SQIVND (reference sequence). This CDR3 spans 14 amino acids. The V gene lost 4 bases and the J gene lost 7 bases, with 16 bases spanning the gap. The CDR3 coding sequence is TGTGCCAGTAGTACGGGGGACCGATCAACTGGCTACACCTTC. It yields the protein CASSTGDRSTGYTF.

The V call is TRBV10-3, the J call TRBJ2-7, with TRBD1 identical over 10 bases. The germline V gene encodes CDR1 ENHRY and CDR2 SYGVKD. V trimming: 6 bases; J trimming: 2 bases; junction bases outside the gene matches: 4. CDR3 size: 14 residues. The CDR3 loop reads CAIRPGTGAYEQYF. CDR3 DNA sequence: TGTGCCATCAGACCCGGGACAGGGGCCTACGAGCAGTACTTC.

V gene TRBV7-3 combines with J gene TRBJ2-3; 8 bases agree with TRBD2. The CDR3 spans 14 residues. Trimming cost V 5 bases and J 6 bases; bases outside gene matches: 7. Per the germline V gene, CDR1 is SGHTA and CDR2 is FQGTGA. The CDR3: CASSLGLAADTQYF. DNA of the CDR3: TGTGCCAGCAGCCTAGGACTAGCAGCGGATACGCAGTATTTT.